The 19 T cell receptor beta chains listed next were all sequenced from one sample in a study of T-cell reconstitution after alpha-beta-depleted transplantation in children. Unique molecular identifiers were incorporated into the prepared TCRbeta library. Each CDR3 protein is one row after TCRdb ran MiXCR on the PCR reads. The data show over 85,000 distinct CDR3 sequences, about 5.6% seen once. The sample here was PBMCs, mostly from graft donor cells, taken 60 days after TCRalphabeta/CD19-depleted stem cell transplant. All receptors come from a female patient aged 2-9 years who had a stem cell transplant for Fanconi anemia, so the T cells may come from the graft donor.

There are many counts of this clonotype. The V call is TRBV2, the J call TRBJ2-7, with D possibly being TRBD2 (6 bases). The V gene lost 7 bases and the J gene lost 1 base, with 20 bases spanning the gap. The CDR3 sequence is 16 residues long. CDR1 and CDR2 from the germline V gene are SNHLY and FYNNEI. Here the CDR3 DNA reads TGTGCCAGCACCTTCCTTATGGGGGGTGGGTCCTACGAGCAGTACTTC. Its protein is CASTFLMGGGSYEQYF. The full variable domain, in which reference TRBV2 and TRBJ2-7 provide the parts outside the CDR3, is EPEVTQTPSHQVTQMGQEVILRCVPISNHLYFYWYRQILGQKVEFLVSFYNNEISEKSEIFDDQFSVERPDGSNFTLKIRSTKLEDSAMYFCASTFLMGGGSYEQYFGPGTRLTVT.

The V and J genes are TRBV30 and TRBJ1-1, with 7 bases matching TRBD1. The CDR3 runs to 12 residues. The trim removed 5 bases at V and 1 base at J, leaving 1 base unmatched. Per the germline V gene, CDR1 is GTSNPN and CDR2 is SVGIG (reference sequence). Here the CDR3 reads CAWDRANTEAFF. The CDR3 DNA reads as TGTGCCTGGGACAGGGCGAACACTGAAGCTTTCTTT.

This clonotype was observed a handful of times. The chain combines TRBV12-3 or TRBV12-4 with TRBJ1-2, with a tentative D call TRBD1 (5 bases). The V end was cut by 3 bases, the J end by 4 bases, with 15 bases between. The CDR3 spans 15 residues. The CDR3: CASSFGGTGLYGYTF. For the CDR3, the DNA is TGTGCCAGCAGTTTTGGGGGTACGGGTCTCTATGGCTACACCTTC.

The table lists this clonotype with many counts. The chain is built from TRBV28 and TRBJ2-7; D not resolved. CDR1 MDHEN and CDR2 SYDVKM come from the germline V gene. The length of the CDR3 is 11 residues. The germline V and J ends were trimmed by 6 bases and 3 bases, with 6 bases remaining between them. The CDR3 region is CASRTNYEQYF. CDR3 bases: TGTGCCAGCAGAACAAACTACGAGCAGTACTTC. Full variable domain (missing parts from reference TRBV28 and TRBJ2-7): DVKVTQSSRYLVKRTGEKVFLECVQDMDHENMFWYRQDPGLGLRLIYFSYDVKMKEKGDIPEGYSVSREKKERFSLILESASTNQTSMYLCASRTNYEQYFGPGTRLTVT.

This clonotype occurred many times. The chain combines TRBV4-2 with TRBJ1-6; weak D call: TRBD1 (5 bases). The germline V gene has CDR1 LGHNA and CDR2 YNFKEQ. This CDR3 is built from 15 residues. Trimming took 1 base from V and 11 from J, leaving 15 bases between them. CDR3: CASSQGGPGRPPLHF. The CDR3 DNA reads as TGTGCCAGCAGCCAAGGAGGACCAGGGCGGCCACCCCTCCACTTT.

This clonotype has ten or more counts. CDR3 amino acids: CSVVTDRDWDNEQFF. CDR3 DNA sequence: TGCAGCGTTGTAACTGACAGGGACTGGGACAATGAGCAGTTCTTC. V gene TRBV29-1 combines with J gene TRBJ2-1; weak D call: TRBD1 (7 bases). Germline V gene lookup returns CDR1 SQVTM and CDR2 ANQGSEA. V lost 4 bases and J 5 bases, leaving 18 bases between the germline ends. This CDR3 has 15 residues.

At least ten counts were recorded for this clonotype. The chain carries TRBV3-1 and TRBJ2-7; D gene unclear. Germline assignment: CDR1 LGHDT and CDR2 YNNKEL (reference sequence). There are 17 residues in the CDR3. V was shortened by 1 base and J by 0 bases, with 16 bases between the two germline ends. The CDR3 DNA reads TGTGCCAGCAGCCAAGGTTCAGGTAGCCTGATCTCCTACGAGCAGTACTTC. It yields the protein CASSQGSGSLISYEQYF.

Comment on this clonotype: One base away lies a much larger clone, so this may be a sequencing read error. Here the CDR3 omits its conserved ending phenylalanine or tryptophan, so a read error is the likely source. V usage is TRBV6-1 and J usage is TRBJ2-7; 9 bases map to TRBD2. CDR3 length: 16 amino acids. CDR1 and CDR2 (germline): MNHNS, SASEGT. V lost 6 bases and J lost 4; bases outside the gene matches: 13. CDR3 bases: TGTGCCAGCAGCCAAGGGAGGAGCGGGAGGCAATACGAGCAGTACTAC. Protein: CASSQGRSGRQYEQYY.

This clonotype showed up many times. The chain has TRBV6-6 and TRBJ2-3; D not resolved. Trimming shortened V by 5 bases and J by 0 bases, and 15 bases separated the two germline ends. The CDR3 sequence is 16 residues long. Looked up from germline, CDR1 is MNHNY and CDR2 is SVGAGI (reference sequence). As DNA, the CDR3 is TGTGCCAGCAGTCCTGGGCCCCTTACTAGCACAGATACGCAGTATTTT. Translation: CASSPGPLTSTDTQYF.

Only a few counts were recorded for this clonotype. CDR3 DNA: TGTGCCAGCAGCCTTACTAGCGGGGAGTACAATGAGCAGTTCTTC. Its protein is CASSLTSGEYNEQFF. The V gene is TRBV4-2, the J gene TRBJ2-1; the match to TRBD2 covers 10 bases. V was pared by 4 bases and J by 4 bases, with 4 bases of the junction left unmatched. CDR1 and CDR2 (germline): LGHNA, YNFKEQ. The CDR3 is 15 amino acids.

This clonotype was counted between two and nine times. The genes are TRBV5-1 and TRBJ2-1, with 14 nucleotides matching TRBD2. The CDR3 runs to 19 residues. Germline-derived CDR1 and CDR2 are SGHRS and YFSETQ. Losses at the gene ends were 4 bases for V and 3 bases for J; bases not matched to a gene: 12. CDR3 coding DNA: TGCGCCAGCAGCAGGGGGACTAGCGGGAGTGGACCCCACTACAATGAGCAGTTCTTC. Encoded protein: CASSRGTSGSGPHYNEQFF.

This clonotype occurred a few times. This chain's CDR3 is CASSQGGGGSTYEQYF. The CDR3 DNA sequence: TGTGCCAGCAGCCAAGGAGGGGGCGGCTCAACCTACGAGCAGTACTTC. The chain joins TRBV3-1 to TRBJ2-7, with TRBD1 identical over 7 bases. The CDR3 runs to 16 residues. Per germline, CDR1 LGHDT and CDR2 YNNKEL (reference sequence). J lost 2 bases, V lost 1 base, and 8 bases had no gene match.

This clonotype came up many times. The J gene is TRBJ2-1, the V gene TRBV29-1; 10 nucleotides line up with TRBD2. CDR1 and CDR2 (germline): SQVTM, ANQGSEA. There are 14 residues in the CDR3. J gave up 6 bases and V 7 bases, and 9 bases lay outside the gene matches. This CDR3 is CSGEPSGGSNEQFF. Here the CDR3 DNA reads TGCAGCGGAGAGCCTAGCGGGGGTTCCAATGAGCAGTTCTTC.

The sample holds many counts of this clonotype. CDR3 sequence: CSALPGILKYEQYF. The CDR3 coding sequence is TGCAGTGCCCTGCCAGGAATTTTGAAGTACGAGCAGTACTTC. The rearrangement links TRBV20-1 to TRBJ2-7; D gene uncertain. This CDR3 has 14 residues. Trimming cost V 6 bases and J 4 bases, with 19 bases left between them. From germline, CDR1 is DFQATT and CDR2 SNEGSKA (reference sequence).

This clonotype was counted at least ten times. The V and J genes are TRBV4-2 and TRBJ1-1, with D possibly TRBD1 on 6 matching bases. V lost 4 bases, J lost 0 bases, and 9 bases lay in between. Per the germline V gene, CDR1 is LGHNA and CDR2 is YNFKEQ. The CDR3 has 14 residues. The CDR3 reads CASSRDNMNTEAFF. The CDR3 DNA is TGTGCCAGCAGCCGGGACAACATGAACACTGAAGCTTTCTTT.

The chain has TRBV5-1 and TRBJ2-7, with TRBD1 matching 9 bases. The CDR3 extends over 15 amino acids. The junction had 9 bases not matched to a gene; V was cut back by 5 bases and J by 3 bases. CDR1 is SGHRS and CDR2 is YFSETQ in the germline V gene. The CDR3, as DNA: TGCGCCAGCAGTAGGACAGGGGCCAACCACTACGAGCAGTACTTC. Translation gives CASSRTGANHYEQYF.

This clonotype was counted only a few times. The chain uses TRBV5-1 and TRBJ2-5; D tentatively fits TRBD1 or TRBD2 (6 bases each). V was trimmed by 6 bases and J by 2 bases, leaving 17 bases between them. The CDR3 has 15 residues. CDR1 is SGHRS, CDR2 YFSETQ, per germline. The CDR3 spells CASTRGARGQETQYF. The CDR3 bases are TGCGCCAGCACAAGGGGGGCCAGAGGACAAGAGACCCAGTACTTC. The whole variable domain, remainder taken from reference TRBV5-1 and TRBJ2-5, is KAGVTQTPRYLIKTRGQQVTLSCSPISGHRSVSWYQQTPGQGLQFLFEYFSETQRNKGNFPGRFSGRQFSNSRSEMNVSTLELGDSALYLCASTRGARGQETQYFGPGTRLLVL.

This clonotype has a handful of counts. The chain employs TRBV12-3 or TRBV12-4 and TRBJ2-1; D gene uncertain. V dropped 6 bases and J dropped 7 bases, with 10 bases sitting between them. The CDR3 spans 12 residues. CDR3 in DNA: TGTGCCAGCAGAGGATTGGGAAATGAGCAGTTCTTC. Its protein is CASRGLGNEQFF.

A note on this clonotype: A read error may explain this, as a much larger clone is one base away. The chain couples TRBV14 to TRBJ2-3; a weak D match, TRBD1 (5 bases). There are 15 residues in the CDR3. Germline-derived CDR1 and CDR2 are SGHDN and FVKESK. The CDR3 DNA reads TGTGCCAGCAGCCTCAGTTGGGGCTTCACAGATACGCATTATTTT. This translates into CASSLSWGFTDTHYF. The whole variable domain, filled in from reference TRBV14 and TRBJ2-3, reads EAGVTQFPSHSVIEKGQTVTLRCDPISGHDNLYWYRRVMGKEIKFLLHFVKESKQDESGMPNNRFLAERTGGTYSTLKVQPAELEDSGVYFCASSLSWGFTDTHYFGPGTRLTVL.